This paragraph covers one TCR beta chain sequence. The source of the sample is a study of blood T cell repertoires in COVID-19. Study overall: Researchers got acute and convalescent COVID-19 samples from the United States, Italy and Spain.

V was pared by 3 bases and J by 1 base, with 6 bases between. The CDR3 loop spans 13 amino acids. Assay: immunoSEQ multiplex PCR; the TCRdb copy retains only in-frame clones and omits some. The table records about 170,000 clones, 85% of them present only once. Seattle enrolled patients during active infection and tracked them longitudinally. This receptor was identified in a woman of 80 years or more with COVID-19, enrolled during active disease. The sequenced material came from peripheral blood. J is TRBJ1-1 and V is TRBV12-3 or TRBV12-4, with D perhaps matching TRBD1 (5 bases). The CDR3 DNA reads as TGTGCCAGCAGTTTGACAGCGAACACTGAAGCTTTCTTT. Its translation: CASSLTANTEAFF.